Below are 25 T cell receptor beta chains sequenced from a single sample in a study of identical twins. From the 5' RACE reads, TCRdb called clonotypes with MiXCR, one entry per CDR3 protein. The repertoire consists of hundreds of thousands of distinct CDR3 sequences, with 15% to 20% occurring once and the leading ten covering about an eighth. These same records also appear under a second study, on T cells expressing NK-cell markers.

Sequencing input: PBMCs. These receptors were obtained from a woman aged 18-29 years in good health.

This clonotype was seen at least ten times. V usage is TRBV6-2 or TRBV6-3 and J usage is TRBJ2-1, with D unresolved. From germline, CDR1 is MNHEY and CDR2 SVGEGT. The V gene lost 6 bases and the J gene lost 7 bases, with 13 bases spanning the gap. This CDR3 spans 13 amino acids. CDR3 sequence: CASSSIAGNEQFF. The CDR3 coding sequence is TGTGCCAGCAGCTCCATAGCCGGAAATGAGCAGTTCTTC.

The rearrangement uses TRBV20-1 and TRBJ1-6, with D hard to call. The germline V and J ends were trimmed by 3 bases and 8 bases, with 11 bases remaining between them. Germline assignment: CDR1 DFQATT and CDR2 SNEGSKA (reference sequence). This CDR3 region has 13 residues. The CDR3 sequence is CSASEQRDSPLHF. The DNA of the CDR3 is TGCAGTGCTAGTGAGCAGAGAGATTCACCCCTCCACTTT.

This chain connects TRBV5-1 to TRBJ2-1; D is possibly TRBD2 (7 bases). V lost 7 bases and J 10 bases, leaving 15 bases between the germline ends. The V gene's germline CDR1 is SGHRS and CDR2 YFSETQ. CDR3 size: 12 residues. The CDR3 region has the DNA TGCGCCAGCGCGGGGGCCTACAGGGAGCAGTTCTTC. The encoded protein is CASAGAYREQFF. Filled out from reference TRBV5-1 and TRBJ2-1, the complete variable domain reads KAGVTQTPRYLIKTRGQQVTLSCSPISGHRSVSWYQQTPGQGLQFLFEYFSETQRNKGNFPGRFSGRQFSNSRSEMNVSTLELGDSALYLCASAGAYREQFFGPGTRLTVL.

The chain uses TRBV10-2 and TRBJ1-6, with D maybe TRBD1 (5 bases). The CDR3 extends over 12 amino acids. Germline values: CDR1 WSHSY, CDR2 SAAADI. Deletions cut 10 bases from V and 13 bases from J, with 17 bases between. CDR3 residues: CATSGSEGPLHF. The CDR3 DNA follows: TGCGCCACCTCTGGGTCCGAGGGGCCCCTCCACTTT.

This clonotype was observed a handful of times. The chain recombines TRBV18 with TRBJ2-1; the match to TRBD2 covers 7 bases. Germline loops: CDR1 KGHSH, CDR2 LQKENI. The CDR3 extends over 17 amino acids. Trimming cost V 6 bases and J 0 bases; bases outside gene matches: 11. CDR3 nucleotide sequence: TGTGCCAGCTCCCGAAACAGCGGGGAGTTCTCCTACAATGAGCAGTTCTTC. As protein: CASSRNSGEFSYNEQFF.

This clonotype appeared a single time. The genes are TRBV12-5 and TRBJ2-1, with TRBD2 matching over 7 bases. The germline gives CDR1 LGHNT, CDR2 FRNRAP. With 0 bases clipped from V and 7 bases from J, the junction kept 9 bases outside the gene matches. This CDR3 is 16 amino acids long. The CDR3 is CASGLVVGGSGNEQFF. The CDR3 DNA follows: TGTGCTAGTGGTTTGGTAGTCGGCGGGAGTGGTAATGAGCAGTTCTTC.

V is TRBV6-1 and J is TRBJ1-6; D is undetermined. Trimming took 6 bases from V and 7 from J, leaving 16 bases between them. The CDR3 spans 15 residues. Germline-derived CDR1 and CDR2 are MNHNS and SASEGT. CDR3 nucleotide sequence: TGTGCCAGCAGCCGTGCGGGGATTGGCAATTCACCCCTCCACTTT. This translates into CASSRAGIGNSPLHF.

In this sample, this clonotype turned up a few times. The rearrangement links TRBV19 to TRBJ2-1; maybe TRBD2 (5 bases). V was trimmed by 3 bases and J by 0 bases, leaving 9 bases between them. There are 15 residues in the CDR3. Germline lookup yields CDR1 LNHDA and CDR2 SQIVND (reference sequence). This chain's CDR3 is CASSMWSGSYNEQFF. The DNA for the CDR3 is TGTGCCAGTAGTATGTGGAGCGGCTCCTACAATGAGCAGTTCTTC.

The table lists this clonotype with a few counts. In DNA, the CDR3 is TGCAGTGCTAGAACAGGGAACGACTACGAGCAGTACTTC. Protein product: CSARTGNDYEQYF. The V gene is TRBV20-1, the J gene TRBJ2-7, with D possibly being TRBD1 (6 bases). V gave up 2 bases and J gave up 3 bases, with 11 bases separating them. Germline assignment: CDR1 DFQATT and CDR2 SNEGSKA (reference sequence). This CDR3 has 13 amino acids.

Only a few counts were recorded for this clonotype. This chain joins TRBV11-2 and TRBJ2-3, with TRBD2 matching 7 bases. CDR1 is SGHAT, CDR2 FQNNGV, per germline. This CDR3 comprises 15 residues. V lost 4 bases and J lost 1; bases outside the gene matches: 5. In DNA form, the CDR3 reads TGTGCCAGCAGCTCATGGCGGGAGCGCACAGATACGCAGTATTTT. Translation gives CASSSWRERTDTQYF.

In this sample, this clonotype turned up a few times. V usage is TRBV7-9 and J usage is TRBJ2-1; 8 bases line up with TRBD2. The CDR3 extends over 15 amino acids. The J segment lost 4 bases and the V segment lost 5 bases, leaving 7 bases of the junction unmatched. Germline loops: CDR1 SEHNR, CDR2 FQNEAQ (reference sequence). DNA for the CDR3: TGTGCCAGCAGCCCCCTAGCGGGTTTTTACAATGAGCAGTTCTTC. This gives the protein CASSPLAGFYNEQFF.

This clonotype occurred a few times. V is TRBV20-1 and J is TRBJ2-1; TRBD2 is a possible D gene (6 bases). Germline V CDR1 and CDR2: DFQATT, SNEGSKA (reference sequence). This CDR3 comprises 14 residues. V lost 6 bases, J lost 7 bases, and 19 bases lay in between. As DNA, the CDR3 is TGCAGTGCCAGCGGACTAACCGCCACTAATGAGCAGTTCTTC. It translates to CSASGLTATNEQFF.

The CDR3 DNA is TGTGCCAGCAGCGTAGTAGGACAAACTGCAGATACGCAGTATTTT. The encoded protein is CASSVVGQTADTQYF. The V and J genes are TRBV9 and TRBJ2-3; maybe TRBD1 (5 bases). The CDR3 runs 15 residues. In germline, CDR1 is SGDLS, CDR2 YYNGEE. V lost 0 bases, J lost 4 bases, and 12 bases lay in between. The whole variable domain, filled in from reference TRBV9 and TRBJ2-3, reads DSGVTQTPKHLITATGQRVTLRCSPRSGDLSVYWYQQSLDQGLQFLIQYYNGEERAKGNILERFSAQQFPDLHSELNLSSLELGDSALYFCASSVVGQTADTQYFGPGTRLTVL.

V usage is TRBV5-1 and J usage is TRBJ1-1; D may be TRBD1 (5 bases). V was cut by 0 bases and J by 3 bases, with 12 bases left in between. Germline V gives CDR1 SGHRS, CDR2 YFSETQ. The length of the CDR3 is 15 residues. The CDR3 DNA follows: TGCGCCAGCAGCTTGGCCACGGCGGGGGACACTGAAGCTTTCTTT. It yields the protein CASSLATAGDTEAFF.

V usage is TRBV19 and J usage is TRBJ2-3; 10 bases align to TRBD2. The CDR3 sequence is 15 residues long. CDR1 and CDR2 (germline): LNHDA, SQIVND (reference sequence). Germline trimming cut 2 bases from V and 6 bases from J; bases unmatched to any gene: 5. CDR3 nucleotides: TGTGCCAGTAGTATACTAACTAGCGGGGCCGATACGCAGTATTTT. It encodes CASSILTSGADTQYF.

This sequence joins TRBV20-1 and TRBJ2-1; 8 nucleotides agree with TRBD1. This CDR3 has 16 amino acids. The ends lost 3 bases at V and 3 bases at J; junction bases unmatched: 10. Germline lookup yields CDR1 DFQATT and CDR2 SNEGSKA (reference sequence). The CDR3 nucleotides read TGCAGTGCTAGGACCAATCAGGGGGCGAACTACAATGAGCAGTTCTTC. Its translation: CSARTNQGANYNEQFF.

This clonotype has more than one count but fewer than ten. CDR3 sequence (DNA): TGTGCCAGCAGTTACCGGGCCGGGTACACTGAAGCTTTCTTT. Its translation: CASSYRAGYTEAFF. This chain connects TRBV6-5 to TRBJ1-1; D not resolved. Germline V gives CDR1 MNHEY, CDR2 SVGAGI. The CDR3 extends over 14 amino acids. Between the trimmed V and J ends, which lost 2 bases and 3 bases, there was a span of 10 bases.

The chain joins TRBV4-1 to TRBJ1-6, with a tentative D call TRBD1 (5 bases). Looked up from germline, CDR1 is MGHRA and CDR2 is YSYEKL. The germline V and J ends were trimmed by 5 bases and 10 bases, with 12 bases remaining between them. The CDR3 has 13 residues. CDR3 sequence: CASSDSWESPLHF. DNA of the CDR3: TGCGCCAGCAGCGACAGTTGGGAATCACCCCTCCACTTT.

This clonotype was seen a handful of times. The chain recombines TRBV24-1 with TRBJ1-5; D unclear. V lost 1 base, J lost 7 bases, and 4 bases lay in between. The CDR3 length is 12 residues. Per the germline V gene, CDR1 is KGHDR and CDR2 is SFDVKD. This CDR3 reads CATSDFGQPQHF. The CDR3, as DNA: TGTGCCACCAGTGATTTTGGCCAGCCCCAGCATTTT.

This clonotype came up a few times. This chain joins TRBV6-1 and TRBJ1-2, with TRBD1 identical over 7 bases. The V gene's germline CDR1 is MNHNS and CDR2 SASEGT. The CDR3 spans 13 residues. V lost 10 bases and J lost 4; bases outside the gene matches: 9. The CDR3 DNA follows: TGTGCCAACCAACAGGGGATATGCTATGGCTACACCTTC. This encodes CANQQGICYGYTF.

This clonotype turned up a few times. The gene calls are TRBV20-1 and TRBJ2-3; weak D call: TRBD1 (5 bases). CDR3 length: 12 residues. Germline-derived CDR1 and CDR2 are DFQATT and SNEGSKA (reference sequence). The CDR3 region is CSLPRGTDTQYF. The DNA for the CDR3 is TGCAGCCTACCCAGGGGCACAGATACGCAGTATTTT.

This clonotype came up a few times. The chain joins TRBV5-1 to TRBJ1-1; D ambiguous. The CDR3 spans 14 residues. Trimming cost V 0 bases and J 1 base, with 7 bases left between them. CDR1 and CDR2 from the germline V gene are SGHRS and YFSETQ. CDR3 nucleotides: TGCGCCAGCAGCTTGGGCGTATCGAACACTGAAGCTTTCTTT. Translating it yields CASSLGVSNTEAFF.

This clonotype was counted only a few times. This sequence joins TRBV7-9 and TRBJ2-7; TRBD1 matches at 7 bases. Germline loops: CDR1 SEHNR, CDR2 FQNEAQ (reference sequence). Germline trimming cut 11 bases from V and 5 bases from J; bases unmatched to any gene: 9. This CDR3 contains 12 residues. The CDR3 protein is CAGFTGDHEQYF. CDR3 nucleotides: TGTGCCGGATTTACAGGGGACCACGAGCAGTACTTC.

This clonotype has only a few counts. The chain has TRBV4-1 and TRBJ2-6, with D possibly being TRBD1 or TRBD2 (6 bases each). The ends were cut back, 0 bases at V and 3 bases at J, with 9 bases in the middle. The germline gives CDR1 MGHRA, CDR2 YSYEKL. CDR3 length equals 16 residues. The CDR3 here is CASSQDGGLGANVLTF. CDR3 bases: TGCGCCAGCAGCCAAGATGGGGGGCTTGGGGCCAACGTCCTGACTTTC.

This clonotype has only a few counts. This sequence joins TRBV12-3 or TRBV12-4 and TRBJ2-1; D not certain. V lost 4 bases and J lost 15, with 10 bases in between. The CDR3 loop spans 10 amino acids. Here the CDR3 DNA reads TGTGCCAGCAGTTCGGTTCCGCGGTTCTTC. This gives the protein CASSSVPRFF.